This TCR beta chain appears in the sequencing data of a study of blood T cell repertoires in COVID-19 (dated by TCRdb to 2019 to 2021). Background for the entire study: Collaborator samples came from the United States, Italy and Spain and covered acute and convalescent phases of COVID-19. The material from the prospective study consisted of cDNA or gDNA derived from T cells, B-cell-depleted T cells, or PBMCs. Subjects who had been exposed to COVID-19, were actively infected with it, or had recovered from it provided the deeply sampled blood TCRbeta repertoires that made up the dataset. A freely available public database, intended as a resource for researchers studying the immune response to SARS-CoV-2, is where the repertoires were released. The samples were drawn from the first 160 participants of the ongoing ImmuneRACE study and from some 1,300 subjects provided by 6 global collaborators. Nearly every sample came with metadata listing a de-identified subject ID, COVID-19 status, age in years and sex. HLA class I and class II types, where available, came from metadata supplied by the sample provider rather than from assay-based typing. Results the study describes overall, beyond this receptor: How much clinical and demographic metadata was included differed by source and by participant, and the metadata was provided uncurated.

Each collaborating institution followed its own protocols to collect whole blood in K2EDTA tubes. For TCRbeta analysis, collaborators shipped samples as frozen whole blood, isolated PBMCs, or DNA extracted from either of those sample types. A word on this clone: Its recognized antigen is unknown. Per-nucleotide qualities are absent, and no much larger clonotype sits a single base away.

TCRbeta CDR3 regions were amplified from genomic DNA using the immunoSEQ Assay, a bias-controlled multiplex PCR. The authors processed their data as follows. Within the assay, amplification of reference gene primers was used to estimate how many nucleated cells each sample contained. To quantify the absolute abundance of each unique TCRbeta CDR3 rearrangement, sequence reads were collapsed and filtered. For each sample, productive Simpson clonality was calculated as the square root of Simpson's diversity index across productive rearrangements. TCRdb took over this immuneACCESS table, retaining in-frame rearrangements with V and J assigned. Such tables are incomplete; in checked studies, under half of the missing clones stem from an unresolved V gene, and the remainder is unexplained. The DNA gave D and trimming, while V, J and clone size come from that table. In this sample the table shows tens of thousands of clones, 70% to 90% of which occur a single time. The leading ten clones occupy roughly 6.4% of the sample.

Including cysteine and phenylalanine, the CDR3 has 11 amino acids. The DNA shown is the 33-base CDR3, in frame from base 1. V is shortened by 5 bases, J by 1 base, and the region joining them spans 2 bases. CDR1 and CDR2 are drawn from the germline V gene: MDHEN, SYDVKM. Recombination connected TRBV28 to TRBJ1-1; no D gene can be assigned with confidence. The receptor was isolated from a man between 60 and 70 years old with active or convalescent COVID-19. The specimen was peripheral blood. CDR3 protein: CASSQNTEAFF. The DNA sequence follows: TGTGCCAGCAGTCAGAACACTGAAGCTTTCTTT.